The rows below give T cell receptor beta chains drawn from one sample of a study of cytomegalovirus exposure and HLA in healthy donors. The assay was immunoSEQ multiplex PCR, and TCRdb's table has in-frame clones only and misses some. Of approximately 75,000 clones in the sample, 80% are singletons; the top ten hold around 0.96%. Sequenced material: PBMCs. The receptors come from a male donor in good health and CMV-seronegative. CDR3s include the opening cysteine and the closing phenylalanine or tryptophan. A D gene is named only where the DNA matches it firmly. Clone size is given for some rows only: seen once, a few or many times, or a class if the clone is expanded.

few	TRBV10-1	TRBJ1-1	TRBD1	CASSAGGEAFF	TGCGCCAGCAGTGCAGGGGGTGAAGCTTTCTTT
few	TRBV7-9	TRBJ2-4	NA	CASSLAGHIAKNIQYF	TGTGCCAGCAGCTTAGCGGGACACATAGCCAAAAACATTCAGTACTTC
few	TRBV7-6	TRBJ2-1	NA	CASSPSSSYYNEQFF	TGTGCCAGCAGCCCTAGCTCCTCATACTACAATGAGCAGTTCTTC
NA	TRBV5-1	TRBJ1-1	NA	CASSLDSLNTEAFF	TGCGCCAGCAGCTTGGACAGTCTGAACACTGAAGCTTTCTTT
NA	TRBV4-1	TRBJ2-1	NA	CASSQVNLVTYNEQFF	TGCGCCAGCAGCCAAGTTAACCTAGTAACCTACAATGAGCAGTTCTTC
few	TRBV2	TRBJ2-1	TRBD2	CASSEAGLVTNEQFF	TGTGCCAGCAGTGAAGCGGGACTAGTAACTAATGAGCAGTTCTTC
NA	TRBV14	TRBJ2-7	NA	CASSQDRGSSYEQYF	TGTGCCAGCAGCCAAGATCGGGGGAGCTCCTACGAGCAGTACTTC
NA	TRBV19	TRBJ2-5	TRBD2	CASTPGGATQETQYF	TGTGCCAGTACCCCCGGGGGGGCCACCCAAGAGACCCAGTACTTC
few	TRBV18	TRBJ1-2	TRBD1	CASSRDRVDDGYGYPF	TGTGCCAGCTCCCGGGACAGGGTTGATGATGGCTATGGCTACCCCTTC
NA	TRBV2	TRBJ2-2	TRBD1	CASTSLTGRLNTGELFF	TGTGCCAGCACCTCGTTGACAGGGCGGTTGAACACCGGGGAGCTGTTTTTT
NA	TRBV7-9	TRBJ2-7	TRBD2	CSSIPLPLTSGNYEQYF	TGTTCCAGCATCCCTTTACCCTTGACTAGCGGAAACTACGAGCAGTACTTC
NA	TRBV5-1	TRBJ2-3	NA	CASSGDLPTDTQYF	TGCGCCAGCAGCGGGGACTTACCCACAGATACGCAGTATTTT
NA	TRBV5-8	TRBJ1-5	TRBD1	CASSFGTGNQPQHF	TGTGCCAGCAGCTTCGGGACAGGGAATCAGCCCCAGCATTTT
NA	TRBV6-1	TRBJ2-2	NA	CASSAANTGELFF	TGTGCCAGCAGTGCCGCGAACACCGGGGAGCTGTTTTTT
NA	TRBV7-2	TRBJ2-3	TRBD1	CASSYRDRTDTQYF	TGTGCCAGCAGCTATCGGGACAGAACAGATACGCAGTATTTT
few	TRBV5-1	TRBJ1-1	TRBD1	CASSEGTGALNTEAFF	TGCGCCAGCAGCGAAGGGACAGGGGCCTTGAACACTGAAGCTTTCTTT
NA	TRBV15	TRBJ2-7	NA	CATSRVVSSYEQYF	TGTGCCACCAGCAGAGTGGTCAGCTCCTACGAGCAGTACTTC
NA	TRBV5-4	TRBJ1-2	NA	CASSSDTDGYTF	TGTGCCAGCAGCTCGGACACAGATGGCTACACCTTC
NA	TRBV10-3	TRBJ2-7	NA	CAISDGRGDRENEQYF	TGTGCCATCAGTGACGGGAGGGGTGACAGGGAAAACGAGCAGTACTTC
NA	TRBV6-1	TRBJ2-5	NA	CAPLREFQETQYF	TGTGCCCCCCTTCGGGAGTTCCAAGAGACCCAGTACTTC
few	TRBV5-5	TRBJ2-1	TRBD1	CASSRNRGQSSYNEQFF	TGTGCCAGCAGCCGGAACAGGGGCCAGAGCTCCTACAATGAGCAGTTCTTC
few	TRBV11-2	TRBJ2-3	NA	CASSFAGSSTDTQYF	TGTGCCAGCAGCTTCGCAGGCTCTAGCACAGATACGCAGTATTTT
few	TRBV15	TRBJ2-5	NA	CATSRDRGQQETQYF	TGTGCCACCAGCAGAGATCGTGGGCAACAAGAGACCCAGTACTTC
NA	TRBV5-6	TRBJ1-2	TRBD1	CASSWGQGLYQHGYPF	TGTGCCAGCAGCTGGGGACAGGGCCTTTATCAACACGGCTACCCCTTC
NA	TRBV19	TRBJ2-7	NA	CASSMVPGYEQYF	TGTGCCAGTAGTATGGTACCCGGGTACGAGCAGTACTTC
NA	TRBV18	TRBJ1-5	NA	CASSGGSNQPQHF	TGTGCCAGCTCGGGGGGTAGCAATCAGCCCCAGCATTTT
NA	TRBV18	TRBJ2-3	NA	CASSSGTFSDTQYF	TGTGCCAGCTCATCAGGGACTTTCTCAGATACGCAGTATTTT
NA	TRBV14	TRBJ2-1	TRBD1	CASSQETGDFTYNEQFF	TGTGCCAGCAGCCAGGAGACAGGGGACTTCACCTACAATGAGCAGTTCTTC
NA	TRBV14	TRBJ1-2	NA	CASSPEVGGYTF	TGTGCCAGCAGCCCTGAGGTTGGCGGCTACACCTTC
NA	TRBV2	TRBJ2-3	TRBD2	CASSEGLAGYTQYF	TGTGCCAGCAGTGAAGGCCTAGCGGGGTATACGCAGTATTTT
NA	TRBV5-1	TRBJ2-1	TRBD1	CASSWTGGGNEQFF	TGCGCCAGCAGCTGGACAGGGGGCGGCAATGAGCAGTTCTTC
few	TRBV27	TRBJ1-2	NA	CASSPLQTNYGYPF	TGTGCCAGCAGCCCTCTTCAGACTAACTATGGCTACCCCTTC
once	TRBV4-1	TRBJ2-7	TRBD2	CASSQDIPTSGGLYEQYF	TGCGCCAGCAGCCAAGACATCCCGACTAGCGGGGGCCTCTACGAGCAGTACTTC
NA	TRBV29-1	TRBJ1-2	TRBD1	CSVDGRGPGGCTF	TGCAGCGTTGATGGCAGGGGGCCCGGTGGCTGCACCTTC
NA	TRBV30	TRBJ1-2	NA	CAWSVDSYGYTF	TGTGCCTGGAGTGTTGACAGCTATGGCTACACCTTC
NA	TRBV21-1	TRBJ1-1	NA	CASIVRWTEAFF	TGTGCCAGCATTGTCAGATGGACTGAAGCTTTCTTT
NA	TRBV9	TRBJ1-2	NA	CASSAGRSFYGYPF	TGTGCCAGCAGCGCCGGTAGGAGCTTCTATGGCTACCCCTTC
NA	TRBV5-1	TRBJ2-3	TRBD2	CASSRNSGRTDTQYF	TGCGCCAGCAGCCGGAATAGCGGGAGAACAGATACGCAGTATTTT
NA	TRBV27	TRBJ1-1	NA	CASSFNKDSGDEAFF	TGTGCCAGCAGTTTCAACAAGGACAGCGGAGATGAAGCTTTCTTT
NA	TRBV30	TRBJ1-6	NA	CAWMGGGYSPLHF	TGTGCCTGGATGGGAGGGGGTTATTCACCCCTCCACTTT
NA	TRBV30	TRBJ2-5	NA	CAWMGQTQYF	TGTGCCTGGATGGGACAAACCCAGTACTTC
NA	TRBV5-6	TRBJ2-3	NA	CASSLGTWRVEGTDTQYF	TGTGCCAGCAGCTTGGGAACCTGGCGGGTTGAAGGCACAGATACGCAGTATTTT
NA	TRBV9	TRBJ2-3	TRBD2	CASSVNSGRAIDTQYF	TGTGCCAGCAGCGTAAATAGCGGGAGGGCCATAGATACGCAGTATTTT
NA	TRBV5-1	TRBJ2-3	NA	CASSLADSFGDTQYF	TGCGCCAGCAGCTTGGCGGACAGTTTTGGAGATACGCAGTATTTT
few	TRBV30	TRBJ2-5	NA	CAWSRRPGETQYF	TGTGCCTGGAGTCGAAGGCCGGGGGAGACCCAGTACTTC
NA	TRBV7-2	TRBJ1-1	TRBD1	CASRAGGLDTEAFF	TGTGCCAGCCGAGCAGGGGGCTTGGACACTGAAGCTTTCTTT
NA	TRBV9	TRBJ1-3	NA	CASSASWAASGNTIYF	TGTGCCAGCAGCGCGAGCTGGGCAGCATCCGGAAACACCATATATTTT
few	TRBV27	TRBJ1-5	NA	CASSLARSNQPQHF	TGTGCCAGCAGTTTGGCGCGGTCCAATCAGCCCCAGCATTTT
NA	TRBV28	TRBJ2-5	NA	CASSLRGSTTQYF	TGTGCCAGCAGTTTACGCGGGTCGACGACCCAGTACTTC
NA	TRBV7-2	TRBJ2-1	TRBD1	CASSWETGEQFF	TGTGCCAGCAGCTGGGAGACAGGGGAGCAGTTCTTC
NA	TRBV27	TRBJ2-3	NA	CASSSITGTTTDTQYF	TGTGCCAGCAGTTCCATCACAGGGACGACCACAGATACGCAGTATTTT
NA	TRBV11-2	TRBJ2-3	NA	CASSSGVAQYF	TGTGCCAGCAGCTCAGGGGTCGCGCAGTATTTT
NA	TRBV18	TRBJ1-5	TRBD1	CASSPGQGNQPQHF	TGTGCCAGCTCACCGGGACAGGGGAATCAGCCCCAGCATTTT
few	TRBV28	TRBJ1-1	NA	CASSSAGVSDTEAFF	TGTGCCAGCAGCTCAGCGGGTGTTTCCGACACTGAAGCTTTCTTT
NA	TRBV18	TRBJ2-5	TRBD1	CASSPGTGQETQYF	TGTGCCAGCTCACCTGGGACAGGTCAAGAGACCCAGTACTTC